The T cell receptor (beta chain) under discussion was sequenced for a study of blood T cell repertoires in COVID-19. Study as a whole: Acute and convalescent COVID-19 specimens originated in the United States, Italy and Spain.

How the authors handled the data: Reference gene primer amplification in the assay estimated nucleated cell counts. Some clones are missing from TCRdb's copy, which holds only in-frame ones; the method was immunoSEQ multiplex PCR. The DNA was the basis for D and trimming; V, J and clone size are from that table. The sample records some 99,000 clones, approximately 84% being singletons. This CDR3 is built from 17 residues. CDR1 is LGHNA and CDR2 is YNFKEQ in the germline V gene. V lost 4 bases and J lost 3; bases outside the gene matches: 11. This sequence joins TRBV4-2 and TRBJ2-2, with 7 bases aligning to TRBD2. Sequencing used peripheral blood. The sequence was collected from an elderly woman with acute or convalescent COVID-19. CDR3 DNA: TGTGCCAGCAGCCGACGACTAGCCCTACGGGACACCGGGGAGCTGTTTTTT. This gives the protein CASSRRLALRDTGELFF.